Below, 28 T cell receptor beta chains from the same sample are listed, as sequenced in a study of blood T cells in healthy people across ages. Combining a sample-barcoded 5' primer with a J-beta primer mix, a second PCR ran for 7 to 11 cycles. TCRdb analysed the 5' RACE reads with MiXCR anew, one entry per CDR3 protein. The sample consists of roughly 800,000 distinct CDR3 sequences, roughly 60% of them appearing once. Sequenced: blood. These receptors were collected from a man aged 30-40 years in good health.

The chain joins TRBV7-2 to TRBJ2-3, with 7 bases aligning to TRBD2. CDR3 length equals 15 residues. Germline V lookup: CDR1 SGHTA, CDR2 FQGNSA. Unmatched junction bases numbered 5, after V lost 4 bases and J lost 1 base. The CDR3 nucleotides read TGTGCCAGCAGCTCCCGGCTAGCGGGCACAGATACGCAGTATTTT. This sequence encodes CASSSRLAGTDTQYF.

In its sample, this clonotype was seen a few times. The CDR3 nucleotides are TGTGCCAGCAGCCAAGGAGCGGCTACCTACGAGCAGTACTTC. Encoded protein: CASSQGAATYEQYF. The chain joins TRBV3-1 to TRBJ2-4, with D tentatively TRBD2 (5 bases). The end of the DNA is better explained by TRBJ2-7, so the J call may be wrong. The germline V gene has CDR1 LGHDT and CDR2 YNNKEL (reference sequence). The CDR3 length is 14 residues.

This chain links TRBV5-1 with TRBJ2-3; 11 bases agree with TRBD2. Germline V gene sequence: CDR1 SGHRS, CDR2 YFSETQ. This CDR3 has 14 residues. J lost 4 bases, V lost 6 bases, and 4 bases had no gene match. CDR3 residues: CASTLAGDSDTQYF. The CDR3 region has the DNA TGCGCCAGCACACTAGCGGGGGACTCAGATACGCAGTATTTT.

The J gene is TRBJ2-7, the V gene TRBV27, with 8 bases lining up with TRBD2. V was pared by 3 bases and J by 1 base, with 2 bases of the junction left unmatched. Germline CDR1 is MNHEY and CDR2 is SMNVEV (reference sequence). The CDR3 sequence is 14 residues long. The CDR3 DNA sequence: TGTGCCAGCAGTTTTCGGGAGGGTTCCTACGAGCAGTACTTC. Amino acid sequence: CASSFREGSYEQYF.

V gene TRBV20-1 combines with J gene TRBJ2-5; 7 positions match TRBD2. The assigned J gene may be wrong: the sequence end matches TRBJ2-7 better. Germline assignment: CDR1 DFQATT and CDR2 SNEGSKA (reference sequence). This CDR3 region has 14 residues. The CDR3 DNA sequence: TGCAGTGCCCCCCGGTGGGCGGGGGTCTACGAGCAGTACTTC. Its translation: CSAPRWAGVYEQYF.

The gene calls are TRBV11-2 and TRBJ2-1; the D gene is possibly TRBD1 (5 bases). The CDR3 extends over 17 amino acids. Per the germline V gene, CDR1 is SGHAT and CDR2 is FQNNGV. The V and J ends lost 1 base and 2 bases respectively, with 15 bases between them. DNA for the CDR3: TGTGCCAGCAGCTTAGGGGGCAGCAGGGATCCCTACAATGAGCAGTTCTTC. Its protein is CASSLGGSRDPYNEQFF.

The chain has TRBV10-3 and TRBJ2-5, with 7 bases aligning to TRBD2. The J segment lost 4 bases and the V segment lost 4 bases, leaving 15 bases of the junction unmatched. Germline V lookup: CDR1 ENHRY, CDR2 SYGVKD. The CDR3 loop spans 17 amino acids. CDR3 loop: CAISGRAETSITETQYF. DNA of the CDR3: TGTGCCATCAGTGGCCGCGCCGAGACTAGCATCACAGAGACCCAGTACTTC.

The genes are TRBV28 and TRBJ2-7, with TRBD2 matching 9 bases. The DNA end is a closer match to TRBJ2-5, so the J assignment may be wrong. Germline CDR1 MDHEN, CDR2 SYDVKM. The CDR3 runs 14 residues. The CDR3 sequence is CASTISGSRETQYF. The DNA for the CDR3 is TGTGCCAGCACCATTAGCGGGAGCCGAGAGACCCAGTACTTC.

V and J are TRBV18 and TRBJ2-1; a weak D match, TRBD2 (5 bases). Trimming removed 3 bases at V and 5 bases at J, with 14 bases between. The CDR3 spans 15 residues. Germline CDR1 and CDR2: KGHSH and LQKENI. CDR3 sequence: CASSPKWETHNEQFF. CDR3 bases: TGTGCCAGCTCACCTAAATGGGAGACTCACAATGAGCAGTTCTTC.

This chain connects TRBV12-3 or TRBV12-4 to TRBJ2-6; no firm D call. This CDR3 contains 13 residues. The V gene lost 6 bases and the J gene lost 5 bases, with 8 bases spanning the gap. In nucleotides, the CDR3 is TGTGCCAGCAGCGGCAACTGGGCCAACGTCCTGACTTTC. It specifies CASSGNWANVLTF.

This rearrangement joins TRBV10-2 to TRBJ2-1; TRBD2 matches 7 bases. The V segment lost 4 bases and the J segment 4 bases; nucleotides outside the gene matches: 10. Germline V gives CDR1 WSHSY, CDR2 SAAADI. The CDR3 has 16 residues. CDR3 sequence reads: CASSGGSGRMYNEQFF. The CDR3 DNA reads as TGCGCCAGCAGTGGTGGTAGCGGGCGGATGTACAATGAGCAGTTCTTC.

The CDR3 DNA sequence: TGTGCCAGCAGTTACTCGAAGTATCCAGCGGGCTCCTACAATGAGCAGTTCTTC. Protein sequence: CASSYSKYPAGSYNEQFF. V and J are TRBV6-5 and TRBJ2-1; a weak D match, TRBD2 (6 bases). The CDR3 loop spans 18 amino acids. Trimming removed 0 bases at V and 0 bases at J, with 15 bases between. CDR1 and CDR2 from the germline V gene are MNHEY and SVGAGI.

This chain joins TRBV7-9 and TRBJ2-3; 12 positions match TRBD2. The CDR3 loop spans 16 amino acids. Trimming at V came to 5 bases and at J to 2 bases, leaving 5 bases not matched to a gene. Germline CDR1 reads SEHNR; CDR2 reads FQNEAQ (reference sequence). CDR3 region: CASSPRTSGNTDTQYF. In nucleotides, the CDR3 is TGTGCCAGCAGCCCGAGGACTAGCGGGAACACAGATACGCAGTATTTT.

This chain uses TRBV12-3 or TRBV12-4 with TRBJ2-3, with 7 bases aligning to TRBD2. Trimming took 6 bases from V and 0 from J; bases not matched to a gene: 6. The CDR3 length is 15 residues. The CDR3 region has the DNA TGTGCCAGCAGGGCCACTAGCGTAAGCACAGATACGCAGTATTTT. It codes for CASRATSVSTDTQYF.

In this sample, this clonotype turned up a few times. The chain combines TRBV28 with TRBJ2-3; D not certain. CDR3 length: 13 residues. Germline CDR1 is MDHEN and CDR2 is SYDVKM. Trimming removed 2 bases at V and 2 bases at J, with 5 bases between. As DNA, the CDR3 is TGTGCCAGCAGTTTAATTTCCACAGATACGCAGTATTTT. It encodes CASSLISTDTQYF.

V is TRBV11-2 and J is TRBJ2-7; no reliable D call. V was pared by 2 bases and J by 0 bases, with 14 bases between. This CDR3 is built from 16 residues. From germline, CDR1 is SGHAT and CDR2 FQNNGV. The chain's CDR3 is CASSLSGRKSSYEQYF. CDR3 nucleotide sequence: TGTGCCAGCAGCTTATCGGGCAGGAAAAGCTCCTACGAGCAGTACTTC.

This clonotype was observed a handful of times. V and J are TRBV6-5 and TRBJ2-5, with D unclear. This CDR3 is built from 14 residues. Germline-derived CDR1 and CDR2 are MNHEY and SVGAGI. The V and J ends lost 0 bases and 2 bases respectively, with 7 bases between them. The CDR3: CASSYSPWQETQYF. DNA for the CDR3: TGTGCCAGCAGTTACTCTCCGTGGCAAGAGACCCAGTACTTC.

The J gene is TRBJ2-7, the V gene TRBV29-1; possibly TRBD2 for D (6 bases). CDR1 is SQVTM, CDR2 ANQGSEA, per germline. The CDR3 covers 13 residues. Trimming stripped 4 bases from V and 3 bases from J, with 13 bases between. CDR3 sequence (DNA): TGCAGCGTTGGGCGGGGCGGTAACTACGAGCAGTACTTC. Residues: CSVGRGGNYEQYF.

This clonotype was detected only once. V gene TRBV11-1 combines with J gene TRBJ2-6; the D is unclear. Germline V gene sequence: CDR1 SGHAT, CDR2 FQDESV (reference sequence). The CDR3 consists of 16 residues. Trimming removed 3 bases from V and 0 bases from J, with 9 bases in between. CDR3: CASSFLLGSGANVLTF. Written as DNA, the CDR3 is TGTGCCAGCAGCTTCCTTTTGGGCTCTGGGGCCAACGTCCTGACTTTC.

J is TRBJ2-2 and V is TRBV29-1; 11 positions match TRBD2. The CDR3 is 15 residues long. V lost 4 bases to trimming and J lost 7 bases; unmatched junction nucleotides: 8. CDR1 and CDR2 from the germline V gene are SQVTM and ANQGSEA. This CDR3 reads CSVARLAGGHGELFF. The CDR3 bases are TGCAGCGTTGCGAGGCTAGCGGGAGGACACGGGGAGCTGTTTTTT.

Note on this clonotype: The junction and the germline gene differ at one end; a read error may be behind it. The genes are TRBV7-2 and TRBJ2-5; either TRBD1 or TRBD2 may supply D (5 bases each). The germline CDR1 and CDR2 sequences are SGHTA and FQGNSA. This CDR3 is built from 16 residues. CDR3 sequence: CASRNPGRGSQGTQYF. As DNA, the CDR3 is TGTGCCAGCAGGAATCCGGGACGGGGAAGTCAAGGGACCCAGTACTTC.

The table lists this clonotype with a few counts. The chain combines TRBV5-8 with TRBJ2-5, with no clear D. This CDR3 is 11 amino acids long. Germline assignment: CDR1 SGHTS and CDR2 YDEGEE. Trimming pared 6 bases from V and 5 bases from J, leaving 8 bases between. DNA for the CDR3: TGTGCCAGCACCATTCGGGAGACCCAGTACTTC. Encoded protein: CASTIRETQYF.

This clonotype turned up a few times. Here the CDR3 reads CSAPGQNTEAFF. The CDR3 DNA is TGCAGTGCCCCGGGCCAGAACACTGAAGCTTTCTTT. V and J are TRBV20-1 and TRBJ1-1; D uncertain. CDR1 is DFQATT, CDR2 SNEGSKA, per germline (reference sequence). V was shortened by 6 bases and J by 1 base, with 9 bases between the two germline ends. This CDR3 region has 12 residues.

This chain joins TRBV29-1 and TRBJ2-5; D is possibly TRBD1 (5 bases). Trimming removed 4 bases at V and 1 base at J, with 10 bases between. The CDR3 runs to 13 residues. From germline, CDR1 is SQVTM and CDR2 ANQGSEA. CDR3 amino acids: CSVGPRAQETQYF. Written as DNA, the CDR3 is TGCAGCGTTGGTCCCAGGGCCCAAGAGACCCAGTACTTC.

This clonotype was observed many times. Here the CDR3 reads CASSHRDPHNEQFF. The CDR3, as DNA: TGTGCCAGCAGCCACAGGGACCCCCACAATGAGCAGTTCTTC. The V gene is TRBV7-8, the J gene TRBJ2-1, with D possibly matching TRBD1 (6 bases). This CDR3 region has 14 residues. Per germline, CDR1 SGHVS and CDR2 FQNEAQ. V gave up 5 bases and J gave up 5 bases, with 13 bases separating them.

This clonotype was detected only a few times. The V call is TRBV29-1, the J call TRBJ2-7, with 7 nucleotides matching TRBD1. The CDR3 extends over 12 amino acids. Germline values: CDR1 SQVTM, CDR2 ANQGSEA. The junction had 7 bases not matched to a gene; V was cut back by 5 bases and J by 6 bases. CDR3 residues: CSVPTSGGEQYF. CDR3 sequence (DNA): TGCAGCGTTCCGACCTCAGGGGGCGAGCAGTACTTC.

In regard to this clonotype: One end of the junction is discordant with germline, which a read error may explain. The V and J genes are TRBV29-1 and TRBJ1-2; 8 nucleotides match TRBD1. The germline V gene has CDR1 SQVTM and CDR2 ANQGSEA. This CDR3 has 19 residues. The CDR3 DNA reads TGCAGCGTTGTAGGTGGGGACCCTGCGATCGGACAGGGTAACTATGGCTACACTTTC. Protein product: CSVVGGDPAIGQGNYGYTF.

The rearrangement uses TRBV29-1 and TRBJ2-5; D not resolved. The closer fit of TRBJ2-7 to the DNA end suggests the J call may be wrong. Per germline, CDR1 SQVTM and CDR2 ANQGSEA. The CDR3 extends over 14 amino acids. CDR3 region: CSVGLVGNSYEQYF. In DNA, the CDR3 is TGCAGCGTTGGGTTAGTGGGTAATTCCTACGAGCAGTACTTC.